The clone carrying this TCR beta chain was counted many times. Its matching antigen is unknown. With 0 bases removed from V and 3 bases from J, the gap between germline ends came to 6 bases. The CDR3 runs 13 residues. Germline V CDR1 and CDR2: SGHVS, FQNEAQ. Among the patients, none had received any treatment before thyroid surgery. These data belong to a study of metastatic and nonmetastatic thyroid tumors. Overall study results and limits: Significantly higher TCR beta diversity was reportedly seen in malignant thyroid tumors than benign nodules, in blood and tumor.

TCRdb reassembled clones from the PCR reads with MiXCR. The sample includes 20,000 to 30,000 clones, 20% to 30% of them seen just once. The specimen was tumor tissue. This receptor was obtained from a male donor with papillary thyroid cancer or a benign thyroid nodule (not recorded which). Some clones in this sample may be carry-over from other donors' samples. The gene calls are TRBV7-8 and TRBJ2-7; unclear D gene. Here the CDR3 reads CASSLAANYEQYF. The CDR3 DNA sequence: TGTGCCAGCAGCTTAGCCGCAAACTACGAGCAGTACTTC.